This TCR beta chain was sequenced in a study of cytomegalovirus exposure and HLA in healthy donors. About the research overall: Early released data had around 89 million unique TCRs, all coming from HLA-typed donors. Study conclusions and caveats: Investigators reported more than 150 TCR beta chains as tied to cytomegalovirus. Equally common other TCR beta chains were less clonally expanded than HLA-associated ones, a later analysis found.

As to this clone: The antigen remains undetermined.

The CDR3 covers 10 residues. Trimming pared 6 bases from V and 10 bases from J, leaving 6 bases between. Germline V lookup: CDR1 MNHEY, CDR2 SVGAGI. 60 Vbeta and 13 Jbeta primers were used in PCR. This table comes from immunoSEQ multiplex PCR, and its TCRdb copy is limited to in-frame clones, with some not included. This sample's table has 100,000 or so clones. The origin of this receptor is a woman in her thirties in good health and CMV-seronegative. Sequences were obtained from PBMCs. The chain combines TRBV6-5 with TRBJ1-4, with D hard to call. The CDR3 region has the DNA TGTGCCAGCAGGGGAGGAAAACTGTTTTTT. This codes for CASRGGKLFF.